The source of this T cell receptor (beta chain) is a study of CD8+ T cells in alopecia areata. The authors extracted RNA and reverse transcribed it into cDNA as the sequencing template. The repertoire was sequenced with immunoSEQ multiplex PCR; TCRdb's copy has only in-frame clones and lacks some. This sample has some 160,000 clones, with more than 55% found just once. In regard to this clone: Other DNA sequences in this sample translate to the same CDR3.

V was shortened by 8 bases and J by 1 base, with 5 bases between the two germline ends. There are 11 residues in the CDR3. Germline V gives CDR1 SNHLY, CDR2 FYNNEI. The V and J genes are TRBV2 and TRBJ1-1; D call uncertain. The clonotype comes from a human donor in good health. Sequencing input: CD8+ T cells sorted from blood. CDR3 loop: CASGTNTEAFF. CDR3 DNA sequence: TGTGCCAGCGGCACGAACACTGAAGCTTTCTTT.